This TCR beta chain was sequenced for a study of vaccination and CD4 T cells after COVID-19. An Oncomine TCR Beta short-read assay was used to sequence the DNA from cultured CD4+ T cells. TCRdb fed the PCR reads into MiXCR, producing one record per CDR3 protein. The sample records 15,000 to 20,000 distinct CDR3 sequences, 35% to 50% being singletons. Trimming took off 0 bases at V and 6 bases at J, with 8 bases between the two ends. The CDR3 contains 13 residues. Germline V gives CDR1 MNHNS, CDR2 SASEGT. With respect to this clonotype: The antigen is not known.

Treatment in this sample: approximately nine-day PBMC culture with coronavirus spike peptide pools or control peptides (ViraFEST assay). Sequencing used CD4+ T cells from blood, cultured in vitro, obtained after SARS-CoV-2 vaccination. The V call is TRBV6-1, the J call TRBJ1-1, with D tentatively TRBD1 (6 bases). This TCR came from a human donor who had recovered from COVID-19. DNA of the CDR3: TGTGCCAGCAGTGAAGCGAGGGGGGCTGAAGCTTTCTTT. Translation: CASSEARGAEAFF.